The clone carrying this T cell receptor beta chain was observed at least ten times. The antigen is unknown. This sample was included in a study of breast tumors, draining lymph nodes, adjacent tissues. Germline V gene lookup returns CDR1 LNHDA and CDR2 SQIVND (reference sequence). Trimming at V came to 6 bases and at J to 4 bases, leaving 11 bases not matched to a gene. The CDR3 totals 16 residues. Breast cancer patients provided tissue from their axillary draining lymph nodes. TCRdb itself ran the multiplex PCR reads through MiXCR, one entry per CDR3 protein. The sample lists around 170,000 distinct CDR3 sequences, roughly a third occurring once. Findings and limits, study-wide: The lymph node origin of tumor T cells was framed as consistent with a hypothesis, not demonstrated. Compared with lymph nodes, tumors were less diverse; compared with nontumor tissue, more. Findings are consistent with lymph node origin and intratumoral expansion of most tumor T cells. Tumor and nontumor repertoires were significantly more similar in luminal-like than in basal-like breast cancer.

The sequencing input was axillary lymph node tissue. The TCR sequence derives from a female donor with breast cancer. Some clones in this sample may be carry-over from other donors' samples. This chain links TRBV19 with TRBJ2-3, with 9 bases identical to TRBD1. The DNA for the CDR3 is TGTGCCAGTAGACCCGCCGGGACAGGGAGGGCAGATACGCAGTATTTT. Encoded protein: CASRPAGTGRADTQYF.